A single sample is the source of the 16 T cell receptor beta chains below, sequenced in a study of CD8+ T cells in alopecia areata (dated by TCRdb to the late 2010s). The time point tag for this specimen amounts to: less than 30 weeks on oral tofacitinib. Sample treatment or condition, as interpreted from the label and publication: oral pan-JAK inhibitor, 5-10 mg twice daily. To prepare the library, the immunoSEQ multiplex PCR assay was applied. RNA was extracted from all samples and reverse transcribed into cDNA as template for TCR sequencing. The immuneACCESS repertoire file appears here via TCRdb, limited to in-frame rearrangements. These files lack a portion of the clones; in checked studies, under half of the deficit traces to unresolved V genes, and the cause of the others is not known. This sample is represented by 35,000 to 45,000 clones; around nine tenths of them were singletons. The biggest ten clones account for approximately 20% of the sample.

This specimen was CD8+ T cells sorted from blood, taken at week 24, from a patient treated with tofacitinib. The source of these receptors is a human donor with alopecia areata.

This clone turned up a few times. The chain combines TRBV7-2 with TRBJ2-3, with 8 bases fitting TRBD2. The germline V gene encodes CDR1 SGHTA and CDR2 FQGNSA. Losses at the gene ends were 2 bases for V and 1 base for J; bases not matched to a gene: 2. The CDR3 covers 15 residues. DNA for the CDR3: TGTGCCAGCAGCTTAACGGGGGGGGGCACAGATACGCAGTATTTT. Protein product: CASSLTGGGTDTQYF. The whole variable domain, filled in from reference TRBV7-2 and TRBJ2-3, reads GAGVSQSPSNKVTEKGKDVELRCDPISGHTALYWYRQSLGQGLEFLIYFQGNSAPDKSGLPSDRFSAERTGGSVSTLTIQRTQQEDSAVYLCASSLTGGGTDTQYFGPGTRLTVL.

This clone has just one count. This chain connects TRBV6-1 to TRBJ2-7; D assignment may be TRBD1 or TRBD2 (5 bases each). CDR1 is MNHNS and CDR2 is SASEGT in the germline V gene. The length of the CDR3 is 12 residues. V shed 4 bases and J shed 4 bases, with 8 bases lying between them. CDR3 DNA sequence: TGTGCCAGCAGTGGGGACGGTTACGAGCAGTACTTC. Protein product: CASSGDGYEQYF.

The chain combines TRBV9 with TRBJ2-7; tentatively, D is TRBD1 (6 bases). This CDR3 has 15 residues. Germline V gene data show CDR1 as SGDLS and CDR2 as YYNGEE. V lost 0 bases and J 0 bases, leaving 10 bases between the germline ends. The CDR3 nucleotides are TGTGCCAGCAGCGTAGAAGGACAGAGCTCCTACGAGCAGTACTTC. Protein product: CASSVEGQSSYEQYF.

CDR3 in DNA: TGTGCCTGGAGTGCAGGCAGCTCCTACAATGAGCAGTTCTTC. Translated, it gives CAWSAGSSYNEQFF. This chain links TRBV30 with TRBJ2-1; D gene unclear. Looked up from germline, CDR1 is GTSNPN and CDR2 is SVGIG (reference sequence). V dropped 1 base and J dropped 0 bases, with 7 bases sitting between them. CDR3 size: 14 residues. The full variable domain, completed using reference TRBV30 and TRBJ2-1, is SQTIHQWPATLVQPVGSPLSLECTVEGTSNPNLYWYRQAAGRGLQLLFYSVGIGQISSEVPQNLSASRPQDRQFILSSKKLLLSDSGFYLCAWSAGSSYNEQFFGPGTRLTVL.

The rearrangement joins TRBV7-6 to TRBJ2-7; D is unresolved. Deletions cut 3 bases from V and 2 bases from J, with 8 bases between. The length of the CDR3 is 13 residues. Germline-derived CDR1 and CDR2 are SGHVS and FNYEAQ. The CDR3 region is CASSFGRAYEQYF. DNA of the CDR3: TGTGCCAGCAGCTTTGGCAGAGCCTACGAGCAGTACTTC. The full variable domain, with the rest looked up from reference TRBV7-6 and TRBJ2-7, is GAGVSQSPRYKVTKRGQDVALRCDPISGHVSLYWYRQALGQGPEFLTYFNYEAQQDKSGLPNDRFSAERPEGSISTLTIQRTEQRDSAMYRCASSFGRAYEQYFGPGTRLTVT.

CDR3 in amino acids: CASSISGYTEAFF. In nucleotides, the CDR3 is TGTGCCAGTAGTATATCGGGTTACACTGAAGCTTTCTTT. The rearrangement uses TRBV19 and TRBJ1-1; D not resolved. Germline V CDR1 and CDR2: LNHDA, SQIVND (reference sequence). The ends were cut back, 2 bases at V and 3 bases at J, with 7 bases in the middle. CDR3 length: 13 amino acids.

This chain connects TRBV18 to TRBJ2-5; 11 nucleotides align to TRBD1. The CDR3 is 15 amino acids. The germline V gene has CDR1 KGHSH and CDR2 LQKENI. V dropped 0 bases and J dropped 4; count of bases not matched to a gene: 1. For the CDR3, the DNA is TGTGCCAGCTCACCACCGGACAGGGGGCGAGAGACCCAGTACTTC. Protein: CASSPPDRGRETQYF.

The chain couples TRBV5-6 to TRBJ2-7, with a tentative D call TRBD1 (6 bases). Trimming cost V 4 bases and J 6 bases, with 14 bases left between them. Germline V gene sequence: CDR1 SGHDT, CDR2 YYEEEE. The CDR3 sequence is 13 residues long. The CDR3 here is CASSQGSYSEQYF. CDR3 DNA: TGTGCCAGCAGCCAGGGGTCATATAGCGAGCAGTACTTC.

The chain couples TRBV6-5 to TRBJ2-6; the D is unclear. The CDR3 extends over 15 amino acids. Germline V gene sequence: CDR1 MNHEY, CDR2 SVGAGI. V was cut by 6 bases and J by 1 base, with 10 bases left in between. The CDR3 protein is CASSDMWSGANVLTF. As DNA, the CDR3 is TGTGCCAGCAGCGACATGTGGTCTGGGGCCAACGTCCTGACTTTC.

This clone has only one observation. The chain employs TRBV27 and TRBJ2-5; D is uncertain. Germline CDR1 MNHEY, CDR2 SMNVEV (reference sequence). V lost 0 bases to trimming and J lost 5 bases, with 7 bases between them. The CDR3 spans 13 residues. The CDR3 nucleotides read TGTGCCAGCAGTTTATCGTCAGCCGAGACCCAGTACTTC. This codes for CASSLSSAETQYF.

The count of this clone is one. The rearrangement joins TRBV7-9 to TRBJ2-7; D is unresolved. Germline values: CDR1 SEHNR, CDR2 FQNEAQ (reference sequence). Trimming took off 7 bases at V and 2 bases at J, with 9 bases between the two ends. The CDR3 contains 12 residues. The CDR3 protein is CASKELPYEQYF. In DNA form, the CDR3 reads TGTGCCAGCAAGGAGCTCCCCTACGAGCAGTACTTC.

The chain joins TRBV6-5 to TRBJ2-1; possible D gene TRBD2, 5 bases. The V end lost 6 bases, the J end lost 8 bases, and 20 bases lay between the germline ends. Germline CDR1 reads MNHEY; CDR2 reads SVGAGI. The CDR3 covers 15 residues. CDR3 in DNA: TGTGCCAGCAGCCGAAACTACGGGGAACTCGATGAGCAGTTCTTC. It specifies CASSRNYGELDEQFF.

This chain joins TRBV5-1 and TRBJ2-7; the match to TRBD2 covers 8 bases. Germline-derived CDR1 and CDR2 are SGHRS and YFSETQ. The CDR3 loop spans 15 amino acids. The junction had 7 bases not matched to a gene; V was cut back by 2 bases and J by 3 bases. CDR3 DNA sequence: TGCGCCAGCAGCTTTTGGGGCGGGGGGAGCTACGAGCAGTACTTC. This codes for CASSFWGGGSYEQYF.

This clone was seen more than once but under ten times. CDR3 coding DNA: TGTGCCAGCAGTTACGACCTCGGGCTCGAGCAGTACTTC. It encodes CASSYDLGLEQYF. The V gene is TRBV6-5, the J gene TRBJ2-7; D uncertain. This CDR3 comprises 13 residues. V lost 2 bases, J lost 6 bases, and 11 bases lay in between. Germline CDR1 and CDR2: MNHEY and SVGAGI.

The chain combines TRBV29-1 with TRBJ2-1, with 8 bases matching TRBD1. The CDR3 has 12 residues. Germline V gene lookup returns CDR1 SQVTM and CDR2 ANQGSEA. V lost 6 bases, J lost 8 bases, and 6 bases stayed unmatched. The CDR3 nucleotides read TGCAGCGTACCGGGACAGGCGCATGAGCAGTTCTTC. This sequence encodes CSVPGQAHEQFF.

This chain connects TRBV4-3 to TRBJ2-1, with TRBD2 identical over 7 bases. The V gene end was trimmed by 0 bases and the J gene end by 1 base; junction bases not matched to a gene: 9. The CDR3 totals 18 residues. Germline CDR1 and CDR2: LGHNA and YSLEER. The CDR3 here is CASSQEPAGTDSYNEQFF. The CDR3, as DNA: TGCGCCAGCAGCCAAGAGCCAGCGGGGACCGATTCCTACAATGAGCAGTTCTTC.